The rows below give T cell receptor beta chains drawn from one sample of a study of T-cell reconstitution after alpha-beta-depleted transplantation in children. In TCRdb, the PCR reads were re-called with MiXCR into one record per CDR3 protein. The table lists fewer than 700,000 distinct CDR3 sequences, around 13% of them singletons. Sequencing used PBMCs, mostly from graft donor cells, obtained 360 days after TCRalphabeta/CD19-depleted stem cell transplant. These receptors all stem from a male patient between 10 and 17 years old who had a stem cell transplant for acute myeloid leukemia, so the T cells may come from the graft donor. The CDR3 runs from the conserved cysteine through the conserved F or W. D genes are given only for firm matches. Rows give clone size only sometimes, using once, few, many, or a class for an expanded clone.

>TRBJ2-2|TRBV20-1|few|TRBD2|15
CSASRLAPNTGELFF
TGCAGTGCGAGCCGACTAGCGCCGAACACCGGGGAGCTGTTTTTT
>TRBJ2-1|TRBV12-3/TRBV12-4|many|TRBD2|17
CASSFRAGEGTYNEQFF
TGTGCCAGCAGTTTTAGGGCGGGAGAGGGGACCTACAATGAGCAGTTCTTC
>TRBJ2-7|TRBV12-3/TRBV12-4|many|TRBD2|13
CASKLAGVYEQYF
TGTGCCAGCAAACTAGCGGGGGTCTACGAGCAGTACTTC
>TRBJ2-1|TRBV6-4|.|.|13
CAILVSSYNEQFF
TGTGCCATTTTGGTGAGCTCCTACAATGAGCAGTTCTTC
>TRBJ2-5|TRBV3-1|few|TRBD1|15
CASSQVKQGSETQYF
TGTGCCAGCAGCCAAGTTAAACAGGGGTCGGAGACCCAGTACTTC
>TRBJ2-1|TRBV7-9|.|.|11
CASSRDVPQFF
TGTGCCAGCAGCCGTGACGTGCCGCAGTTCTTC
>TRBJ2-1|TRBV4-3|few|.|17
CASSQGSLEVPRHEQFF
TGCGCCAGCAGCCAAGGATCTCTAGAAGTGCCCCGGCATGAGCAGTTCTTC
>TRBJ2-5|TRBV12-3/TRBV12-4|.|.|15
CASSLSERKGETQYF
TGTGCCAGCAGTTTATCCGAGAGAAAGGGAGAGACCCAGTACTTC
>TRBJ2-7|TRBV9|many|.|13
CASSVASLGEQYF
TGTGCCAGCAGCGTAGCCTCCCTAGGGGAGCAGTACTTC
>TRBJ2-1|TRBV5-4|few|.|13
CASSSTSYNEQFF
TGTGCCAGCAGCTCCACATCCTACAATGAGCAGTTCTTC
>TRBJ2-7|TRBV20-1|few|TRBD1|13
CSAPGTGAHEQYF
TGCAGTGCTCCCGGGACAGGGGCCCACGAGCAGTACTTC
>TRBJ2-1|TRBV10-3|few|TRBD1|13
CAIRQDRVFEQFF
TGTGCCATCAGACAGGACAGGGTCTTCGAGCAGTTCTTC
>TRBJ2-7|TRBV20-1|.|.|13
CSARVQNSYEQYF
TGCAGTGCTAGAGTTCAGAACTCCTACGAGCAGTACTTC
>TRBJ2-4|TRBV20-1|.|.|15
CSARDAGSHRGIQYF
TGCAGTGCTAGAGATGCGGGGTCCCATCGGGGCATTCAGTACTTC
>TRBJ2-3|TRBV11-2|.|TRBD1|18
CASRPRDRGRPSTDTQYF
TGTGCCAGCAGACCCCGGGACAGGGGGCGCCCAAGCACAGATACGCAGTATTTT
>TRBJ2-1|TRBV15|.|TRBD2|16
CATRGSSGIWSNEQFF
TGTGCCACCAGAGGTTCTAGCGGGATTTGGTCAAATGAGCAGTTCTTC
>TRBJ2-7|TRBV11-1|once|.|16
CASSVNNREHGLEQYF
TGTGCCAGCAGCGTCAATAACAGGGAACATGGGCTCGAGCAGTACTTC
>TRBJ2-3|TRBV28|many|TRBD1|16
CASSLGGQGWTDTQYF
TGTGCCAGCAGTCTAGGGGGACAGGGTTGGACAGATACGCAGTATTTT
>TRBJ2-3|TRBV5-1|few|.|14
CASSLSWGTDTQYF
TGCGCCAGCAGCTTGTCATGGGGCACAGATACGCAGTATTTT
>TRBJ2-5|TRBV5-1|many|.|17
CASSLIGGPRGQETQYF
TGCGCCAGCAGCTTGATCGGGGGGCCGAGGGGACAAGAGACCCAGTACTTC
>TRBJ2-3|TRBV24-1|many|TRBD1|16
CATSDSGTGGSDTQYF
TGTGCCACCAGTGATTCGGGGACAGGGGGTTCAGATACGCAGTATTTT
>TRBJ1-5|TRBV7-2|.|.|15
CASSLVTDSNQPQHF
TGTGCCAGCAGCTTAGTAACTGATAGCAATCAGCCCCAGCATTTT
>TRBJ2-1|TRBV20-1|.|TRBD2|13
CSARRERYNEQFF
TGCAGTGCCCGGCGGGAGAGATACAATGAGCAGTTCTTC